This T cell receptor beta chain was observed in a study of T-cell memory formation after mild COVID-19. General study points: CD4+ contracting clones were mainly CM and EM; CD8+ ones, EMRA.

TCRdb re-called the 5' RACE reads through MiXCR, storing one row per CDR3 protein. The data show about 470,000 distinct CDR3 sequences, with about 20% seen just once and roughly an eighth held by the top ten. Per the germline V gene, CDR1 is KGHDR and CDR2 is SFDVKD. Between the trimmed V and J ends, which lost 6 bases and 0 bases, there was a span of 5 bases. CDR3 length: 13 residues. This clonotype has just a few counts. Its specificity is not known. The source of this sequence is an adult woman who had mild COVID-19 (a few samples of this study predate the infection). Cell type and time point are not known. The sequencing input was PBMCs or a T cell subset sorted from them (not recorded which). This chain links TRBV24-1 with TRBJ2-1; D unresolved. The CDR3 sequence is CATSPSSYNEQFF. The CDR3, as DNA: TGTGCCACCAGTCCGAGCTCCTACAATGAGCAGTTCTTC.